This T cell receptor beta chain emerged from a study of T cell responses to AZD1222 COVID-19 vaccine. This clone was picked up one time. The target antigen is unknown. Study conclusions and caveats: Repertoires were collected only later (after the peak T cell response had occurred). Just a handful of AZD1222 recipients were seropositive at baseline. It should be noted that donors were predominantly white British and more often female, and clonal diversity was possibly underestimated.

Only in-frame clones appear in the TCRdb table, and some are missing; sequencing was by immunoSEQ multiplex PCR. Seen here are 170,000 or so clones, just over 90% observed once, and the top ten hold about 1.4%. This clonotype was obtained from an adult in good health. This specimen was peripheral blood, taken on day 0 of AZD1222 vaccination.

As DNA, the CDR3 is TGCGCCAGCAGCTCGGACAGGGGTGAAACTGAAGCTTTCTTT. Residues: CASSSDRGETEAFF. This chain links TRBV5-1 with TRBJ1-1; 9 bases are shared with TRBD1. The ends lost 3 bases at V and 5 bases at J; junction bases unmatched: 5. Per germline, CDR1 SGHRS and CDR2 YFSETQ. This CDR3 is built from 14 residues.